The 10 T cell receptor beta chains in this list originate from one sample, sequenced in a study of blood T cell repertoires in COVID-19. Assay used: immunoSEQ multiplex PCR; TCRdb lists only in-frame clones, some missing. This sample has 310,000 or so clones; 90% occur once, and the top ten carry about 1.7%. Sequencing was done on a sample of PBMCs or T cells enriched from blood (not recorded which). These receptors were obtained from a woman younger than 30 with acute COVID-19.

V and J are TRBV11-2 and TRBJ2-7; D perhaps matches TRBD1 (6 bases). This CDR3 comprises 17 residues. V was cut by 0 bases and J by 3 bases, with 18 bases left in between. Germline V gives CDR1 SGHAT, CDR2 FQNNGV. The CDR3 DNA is TGTGCCAGCAGCTTAGAGCGCCACAGGGATGGAGGCTACGAGCAGTACTTC. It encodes CASSLERHRDGGYEQYF.

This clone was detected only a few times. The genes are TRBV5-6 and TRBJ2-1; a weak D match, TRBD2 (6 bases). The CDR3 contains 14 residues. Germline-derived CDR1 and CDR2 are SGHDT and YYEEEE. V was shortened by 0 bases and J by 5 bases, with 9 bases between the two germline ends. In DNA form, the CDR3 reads TGTGCCAGCAGCTTGGATAGCGGCGACAATGAGCAGTTCTTC. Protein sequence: CASSLDSGDNEQFF. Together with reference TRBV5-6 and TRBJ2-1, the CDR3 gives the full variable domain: DAGVTQSPTHLIKTRGQQVTLRCSPKSGHDTVSWYQQALGQGPQFIFQYYEEEERQRGNFPDRFSGHQFPNYSSELNVNALLLGDSALYLCASSLDSGDNEQFFGPGTRLTVL.

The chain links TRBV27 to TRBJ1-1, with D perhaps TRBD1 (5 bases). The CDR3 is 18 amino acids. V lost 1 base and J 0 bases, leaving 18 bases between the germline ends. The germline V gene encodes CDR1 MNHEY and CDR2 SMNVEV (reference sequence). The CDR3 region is CASSLYRPAGWMNTEAFF. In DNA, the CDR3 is TGTGCCAGCAGTTTATATCGTCCGGCAGGGTGGATGAACACTGAAGCTTTCTTT.

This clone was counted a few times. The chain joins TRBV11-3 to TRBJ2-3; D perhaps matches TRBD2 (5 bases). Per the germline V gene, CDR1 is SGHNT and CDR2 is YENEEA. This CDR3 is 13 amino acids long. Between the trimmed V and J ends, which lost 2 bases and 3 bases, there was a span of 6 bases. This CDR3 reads CASSLRETDTQYF. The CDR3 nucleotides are TGTGCCAGCAGCTTACGGGAAACAGATACGCAGTATTTT.

This chain's CDR3 is CASSYGGLAGPWEQYF. The DNA of the CDR3 is TGTGCCAGCAGTTACGGGGGGCTAGCGGGGCCCTGGGAGCAGTACTTC. The chain is built from TRBV6-2 or TRBV6-3 and TRBJ2-7, with 9 bases that match TRBD2. This CDR3 is built from 16 residues. The junction had 12 bases not matched to a gene; V was cut back by 2 bases and J by 7 bases. The germline CDR1 and CDR2 sequences are MNHEY and SVGEGT.

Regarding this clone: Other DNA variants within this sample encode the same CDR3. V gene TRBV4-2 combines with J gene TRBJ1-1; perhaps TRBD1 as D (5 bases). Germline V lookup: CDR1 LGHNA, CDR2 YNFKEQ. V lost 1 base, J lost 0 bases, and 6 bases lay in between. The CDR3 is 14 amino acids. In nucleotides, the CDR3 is TGTGCCAGCAGCCAAGGACAGTTGAACACTGAAGCTTTCTTT. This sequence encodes CASSQGQLNTEAFF.

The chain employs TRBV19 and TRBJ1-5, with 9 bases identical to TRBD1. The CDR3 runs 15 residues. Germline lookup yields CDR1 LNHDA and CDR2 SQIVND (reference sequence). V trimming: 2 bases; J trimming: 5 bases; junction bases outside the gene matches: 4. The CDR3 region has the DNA TGTGCCAGTAGTATAAGGGGACAGGGCTATCAGCCCCAGCATTTT. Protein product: CASSIRGQGYQPQHF.

DNA for the CDR3: TGTGCCACCAGTGATTTAGGCGGAGGCTCCTACAATGAGCAGTTCTTC. Protein product: CATSDLGGGSYNEQFF. This chain connects TRBV24-1 to TRBJ2-1, with D perhaps matching TRBD2 (5 bases). CDR1 and CDR2 from the germline V gene are KGHDR and SFDVKD. The V end was cut by 1 base, the J end by 0 bases, with 9 bases between. CDR3 size: 16 residues.

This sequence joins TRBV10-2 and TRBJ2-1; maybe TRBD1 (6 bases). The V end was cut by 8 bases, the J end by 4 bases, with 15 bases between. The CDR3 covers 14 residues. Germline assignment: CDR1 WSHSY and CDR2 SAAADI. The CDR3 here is CASENPTGYNEQFF. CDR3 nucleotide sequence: TGCGCCAGCGAGAACCCGACAGGTTACAATGAGCAGTTCTTC.

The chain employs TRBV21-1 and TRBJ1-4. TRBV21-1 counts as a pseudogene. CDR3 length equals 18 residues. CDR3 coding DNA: TGTGCCAGCAGCAAACGGGAGAAGCACTCGAAACGGGATGAAAAACTGTTTTTT. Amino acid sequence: CASSKREKHSKRDEKLFF.